A single sample gave rise to the 11 T cell receptor beta chains below, sequenced in a study of blood T cell repertoires in COVID-19. The method was immunoSEQ multiplex PCR; TCRdb's version includes in-frame clones alone and lacks a portion of them. The sample records around 180,000 clones, roughly 80% being singletons. The sequencing sample was made of peripheral blood. The receptors come from a woman between 25 and 40 years old with acute or convalescent COVID-19.

The rearrangement joins TRBV12-3 or TRBV12-4 to TRBJ1-1, with D perhaps TRBD1 (6 bases). V lost 8 bases and J lost 1, with 11 bases in between. This CDR3 is 13 amino acids long. This CDR3 reads CASSQGRNTEAFF. CDR3 in DNA: TGTGCCAGCTCCCAGGGGCGGAACACTGAAGCTTTCTTT.

The rearrangement links TRBV28 to TRBJ1-1; 7 bases align to TRBD1. This CDR3 contains 15 residues. J gave up 1 base and V 6 bases, and 8 bases lay outside the gene matches. Looked up from germline, CDR1 is MDHEN and CDR2 is SYDVKM. In nucleotides, the CDR3 is TGTGCCAGCAGCCCCACAGGGGTCTGGAACACTGAAGCTTTCTTT. Translated: CASSPTGVWNTEAFF.

This chain uses TRBV5-1 with TRBJ2-5; possibly TRBD1 for D (6 bases). Trimming shortened V by 5 bases and J by 1 base, and 6 bases separated the two germline ends. CDR1 and CDR2 (germline): SGHRS, YFSETQ. The CDR3 is 12 amino acids. CDR3 loop: CASRDSQETQYF. The CDR3 DNA reads as TGCGCCAGCAGGGACAGCCAAGAGACCCAGTACTTC.

This chain joins TRBV14 and TRBJ2-7; perhaps TRBD2 as D (7 bases). The CDR3 extends over 16 amino acids. Trimming removed 5 bases at V and 0 bases at J, with 17 bases between. Germline V CDR1 and CDR2: SGHDN, FVKESK. CDR3 coding DNA: TGTGCCAGCAGCTCCCTAGGGGGGGCAATCTCCTACGAGCAGTACTTC. This sequence encodes CASSSLGGAISYEQYF.

The J gene is TRBJ2-2, the V gene TRBV10-1, with 12 bases matching TRBD1. The CDR3 consists of 15 residues. The germline V gene encodes CDR1 WNHNN and CDR2 SYGVQD (reference sequence). Trimming took 5 bases from V and 5 from J; bases not matched to a gene: 3. The CDR3 spells CASSKGQGATGELFF. Here the CDR3 DNA reads TGCGCCAGCAGTAAGGGACAGGGGGCTACCGGGGAGCTGTTTTTT.

This clone was counted ten times or more. The V call is TRBV7-2, the J call TRBJ2-1; D gene unclear. From germline, CDR1 is SGHTA and CDR2 FQGNSA. V gave up 4 bases and J gave up 0 bases, with 10 bases separating them. The CDR3 consists of 15 residues. The CDR3 DNA reads as TGTGCCAGCAGCTCCCTAAGGAGCTCCTACAATGAGCAGTTCTTC. This sequence encodes CASSSLRSSYNEQFF.

This rearrangement joins TRBV6-2 or TRBV6-3 to TRBJ1-1, with D hard to call. V lost 4 bases and J 3 bases, leaving 18 bases between the germline ends. Germline CDR1 MNHEY, CDR2 SVGEGT. The CDR3 has 16 amino acids. The CDR3 DNA reads as TGTGCCAGCAGTTCCCAAGGTTGGCGTGAGGACACTGAAGCTTTCTTT. Its translation is CASSSQGWREDTEAFF.

CDR3 region: CASQLAGTNEQYF. The CDR3 DNA follows: TGTGCCAGCCAATTAGCGGGAACGAACGAGCAGTACTTC. This chain uses TRBV19 with TRBJ2-7, with 8 bases fitting TRBD2. Germline loops: CDR1 LNHDA, CDR2 SQIVND (reference sequence). This CDR3 has 13 amino acids. With V trimmed by 9 bases and J by 5 bases, 9 bases remained unmatched.

This clone has a single count. V is TRBV6-5 and J is TRBJ1-4, with D perhaps matching TRBD1 (6 bases). CDR1 and CDR2 (germline): MNHEY, SVGAGI. Trimming took off 6 bases at V and 5 bases at J, with 16 bases between the two ends. CDR3 length: 15 residues. CDR3 bases: TGTGCCAGCAGCGCCGGACAGCCGAAAAATGAAAAACTGTTTTTT. Residues: CASSAGQPKNEKLFF.

The J gene is TRBJ2-7, the V gene TRBV3-1 (or the pseudogene TRBV3-2); the D is unclear. Germline V gives CDR1 LGHDT, CDR2 YNNKEL (reference sequence). This CDR3 is 11 amino acids long. CDR3 region: CAGPCSYEQYF. CDR3 sequence (DNA): TGTGCGGGCCCCTGTTCCTACGAGCAGTACTTC.

This clone was seen only once. The chain employs TRBV24-1 and TRBJ2-2, with 9 nucleotides matching TRBD2. The CDR3 is made up of 16 amino acids. In germline, CDR1 is KGHDR, CDR2 SFDVKD. The V and J ends lost 4 bases and 4 bases, in that order; junction bases with no gene match: 6. The CDR3 region is CATSDPLSGSTGELFF. Here the CDR3 DNA reads TGTGCCACCAGTGACCCCCTTAGCGGGAGCACCGGGGAGCTGTTTTTT.